Given below is one T cell receptor (beta chain) in context. Its cognate antigen is unknown. Losses at the gene ends were 2 bases for V and 5 bases for J; bases not matched to a gene: 4. This CDR3 spans 15 amino acids. Germline assignment: CDR1 MGHDK and CDR2 SYGVNS. This record belongs to a study of T-cell reconstitution after alpha-beta-depleted transplantation in children. Study-wide results and caveats: Newly generated T cells supplied most T-cell counts and diversity one year post-transplant. The study reportedly traced alpha-beta T cells about two months after transplant to several hundred expanded graft clones. From surviving recipient T cells and thymic progenitors came the high day-60 TCRbeta diversity observed in some patients.

Preparing the TCRbeta library involved the use of unique molecular identifiers. TCRdb re-derived calls from the PCR reads in MiXCR, one entry per CDR3 protein. The data show a few hundred thousand distinct CDR3 sequences, with about a quarter seen just once and more than 2% held by the top ten. The TCR comes from a girl aged 2-10 years with Fanconi anemia, due to receive a stem cell transplant. The chain combines TRBV25-1 with TRBJ2-5; TRBD2 matches at 11 bases. Sample: PBMCs, taken before TCRalphabeta/CD19-depleted stem cell transplant. The CDR3 sequence: CASSEVAGGRETQYF. The CDR3 DNA reads as TGTGCCAGCAGTGAAGTAGCGGGGGGGCGGGAGACCCAGTACTTC.